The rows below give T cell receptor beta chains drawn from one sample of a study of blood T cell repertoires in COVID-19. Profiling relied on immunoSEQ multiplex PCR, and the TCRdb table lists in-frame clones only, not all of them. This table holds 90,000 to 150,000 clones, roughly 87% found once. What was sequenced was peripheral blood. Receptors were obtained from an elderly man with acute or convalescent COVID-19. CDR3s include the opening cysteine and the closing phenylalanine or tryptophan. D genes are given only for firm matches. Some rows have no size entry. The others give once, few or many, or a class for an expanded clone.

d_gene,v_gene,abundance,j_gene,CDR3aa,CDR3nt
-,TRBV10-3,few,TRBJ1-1,CAISVRGNTEAFF,TGTGCCATCAGTGTACGAGGGAATACTGAAGCTTTCTTT
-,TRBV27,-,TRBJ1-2,CASSLSRTVNYGYTF,TGTGCCAGCAGTTTATCCCGGACAGTTAACTATGGCTACACCTTC
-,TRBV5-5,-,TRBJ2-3,CASSLLVVGSDTQYF,TGTGCCAGCAGCTTGCTTGTCGTCGGGTCAGATACGCAGTATTTT
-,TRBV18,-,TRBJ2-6,CASSPTTPGSGANVLTF,TGTGCCAGCTCACCGACGACACCAGGCTCTGGGGCCAACGTCCTGACTTTC
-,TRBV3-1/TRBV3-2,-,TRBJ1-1,CASSRQERTEAFF,TGTGCCAGCAGCCGACAGGAACGGACTGAAGCTTTCTTT
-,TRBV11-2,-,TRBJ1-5,CASSLDQGWDQPQHF,TGTGCCAGCAGCTTAGATCAGGGTTGGGATCAGCCCCAGCATTTT
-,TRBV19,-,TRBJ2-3,CASSARVSTDTQYF,TGTGCCAGTAGTGCCAGGGTAAGCACAGATACGCAGTATTTT
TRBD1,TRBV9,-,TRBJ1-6,CASSPERTGAYGDSPLHF,TGTGCCAGCAGCCCCGAGAGGACAGGGGCCTACGGGGATTCACCCCTCCACTTT
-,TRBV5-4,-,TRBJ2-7,CASSFGVGVDPYEQYF,TGTGCCAGCAGCTTCGGGGTGGGAGTGGACCCCTACGAGCAGTACTTC
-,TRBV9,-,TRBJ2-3,CASSEKHGKAGTDTQYF,TGTGCCAGCAGCGAGAAACACGGGAAAGCGGGCACAGATACGCAGTATTTT
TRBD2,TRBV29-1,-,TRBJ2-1,CSVGGTSGYNEQFF,TGCAGCGTTGGGGGGACTAGCGGATACAATGAGCAGTTCTTC
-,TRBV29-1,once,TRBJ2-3,CSVEVAQTSTDTQYF,TGCAGCGTTGAAGTAGCGCAAACAAGCACAGATACGCAGTATTTT
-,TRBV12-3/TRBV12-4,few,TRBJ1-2,CASSFGTGSGRTF,-